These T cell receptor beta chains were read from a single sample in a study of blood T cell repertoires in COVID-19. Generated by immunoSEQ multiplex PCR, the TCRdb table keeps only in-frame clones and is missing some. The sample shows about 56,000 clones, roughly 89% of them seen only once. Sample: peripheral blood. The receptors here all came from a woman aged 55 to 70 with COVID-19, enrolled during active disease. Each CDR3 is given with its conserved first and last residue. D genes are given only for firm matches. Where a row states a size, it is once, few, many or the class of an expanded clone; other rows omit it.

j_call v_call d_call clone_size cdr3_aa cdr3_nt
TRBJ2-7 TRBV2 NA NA CASSEFGREQYF TGTGCCAGCAGTGAATTTGGCAGGGAGCAGTACTTC
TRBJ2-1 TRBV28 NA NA CASSSPSVVNEQFF TGTGCCAGCAGTTCCCCTAGCGTGGTCAATGAGCAGTTCTTC
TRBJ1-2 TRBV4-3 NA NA CASSQEFAPGDYGYTF TGCGCCAGCAGCCAAGAGTTCGCCCCGGGGGACTATGGCTACACCTTC
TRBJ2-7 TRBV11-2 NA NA CASSLVRGEQYF TGTGCCAGCAGCTTAGTTCGCGGCGAGCAGTACTTC
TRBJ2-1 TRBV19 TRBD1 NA CASAARQGSDEQFF TGTGCCAGTGCCGCGAGACAGGGTAGTGATGAGCAGTTCTTC
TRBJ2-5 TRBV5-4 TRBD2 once CASSDMRGGLETQYF TGTGCCAGCAGTGACATGCGGGGGGGGCTGGAGACCCAGTACTTC
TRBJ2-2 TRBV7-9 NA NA CASSSDLEEAGELFF TGTGCCAGCAGCTCCGACTTGGAAGAGGCCGGGGAGCTGTTTTTT
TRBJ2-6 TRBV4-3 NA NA CASSSQSLITSGANVLTF TGCGCCAGCAGCTCGCAAAGTTTGATAACTTCTGGGGCCAACGTCCTGACTTTC
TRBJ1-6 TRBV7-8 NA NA CASSHQGPLHF TGTGCCAGCAGCCATCAGGGACCCCTCCACTTT
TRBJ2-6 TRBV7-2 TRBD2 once CASSGGEGGANVLTF TGTGCCAGCAGTGGCGGGGAGGGTGGGGCCAACGTCCTGACTTTC